The 27 T cell receptor beta chains given below trace back to one sample, sequenced in a study of T cells after yellow fever vaccination. TCRdb passed the 5' RACE reads through MiXCR, listing each CDR3 protein once. The sample holds about 340,000 distinct CDR3 sequences, roughly 4.3% seen once. The sample consisted of PBMCs, taken 5 days after the yellow fever booster vaccination. The receptors derive from a man between 18 and 35 years old who received the YFV17D yellow fever vaccine.

This chain links TRBV7-2 with TRBJ2-2; tentative D call: TRBD2 (7 bases). Germline loops: CDR1 SGHTA, CDR2 FQGNSA. This CDR3 is 17 amino acids long. Trimming removed 1 base at V and 6 bases at J, with 18 bases between. The CDR3 DNA follows: TGTGCCAGCAGCTTAGAAGGGGGGGCAGACCCGGCCGGGGAGCTGTTTTTT. This translates into CASSLEGGADPAGELFF.

Ten or more counts support this clonotype. This chain connects TRBV27 to TRBJ1-2; TRBD1 agrees at 9 bases. From germline, CDR1 is MNHEY and CDR2 SMNVEV (reference sequence). V was clipped by 2 bases and J by 7 bases; unmatched bases: 5. The CDR3 has 14 residues. This chain's CDR3 is CASSLDRGWSGYTF. The CDR3, as DNA: TGTGCCAGCAGTTTAGACAGGGGGTGGTCTGGCTACACCTTC.

This clonotype showed up many times. The chain carries TRBV20-1 and TRBJ2-7, with a possible D match to TRBD2 (7 bases). V gave up 5 bases and J gave up 2 bases, with 16 bases separating them. The CDR3 has 14 amino acids. The germline gives CDR1 DFQATT, CDR2 SNEGSKA (reference sequence). For the CDR3, the DNA is TGCAGTGCTCAAAGGGGGACTACCCCCTACGAGCAGTACTTC. It specifies CSAQRGTTPYEQYF.

This clonotype came up a few times. The rearrangement links TRBV9 to TRBJ1-3; 7 positions match TRBD1. The germline gives CDR1 SGDLS, CDR2 YYNGEE. Trimming at V came to 2 bases and at J to 1 base, leaving 6 bases not matched to a gene. The CDR3 runs to 16 residues. The CDR3 loop is CASSVRDSQSGNTIYF. The CDR3 DNA is TGTGCCAGCAGCGTCCGGGACAGTCAATCTGGAAACACCATATATTTT.

This chain links TRBV4-1 with TRBJ1-4; D possibly corresponds to TRBD1 (5 bases). The CDR3 extends over 15 amino acids. V lost 1 base and J 5 bases, leaving 11 bases between the germline ends. The germline gives CDR1 MGHRA, CDR2 YSYEKL. The CDR3 region is CASSQVGAGNEKLFF. The CDR3, as DNA: TGCGCCAGCAGCCAAGTCGGGGCGGGGAATGAAAAACTGTTTTTT.

This clonotype was found many times. J is TRBJ2-5 and V is TRBV27; TRBD2 agrees at 11 bases. The ends lost 5 bases at V and 3 bases at J; junction bases unmatched: 5. The CDR3 totals 15 residues. Germline CDR1 is MNHEY and CDR2 is SMNVEV (reference sequence). The CDR3 reads CASSPLLAGEETQYF. The CDR3 DNA sequence: TGTGCCAGCAGTCCTCTACTAGCGGGGGAAGAGACCCAGTACTTC.

This clonotype was seen repeatedly, ten times or more. The chain uses TRBV7-9 and TRBJ1-6, with a tentative D call TRBD1 (5 bases). This CDR3 contains 14 residues. CDR1 and CDR2 from the germline V gene are SEHNR and FQNEAQ (reference sequence). Trimming took off 6 bases at V and 7 bases at J, with 13 bases between the two ends. The CDR3 DNA follows: TGTGCCAGCAGGTGGGGGGTGGAGAATTCACCCCTCCACTTT. It yields the protein CASRWGVENSPLHF.

This clonotype was picked up many times. The CDR3: CASSPGGQDYGYTF. The CDR3 DNA reads TGTGCCAGCTCACCCGGAGGACAGGATTATGGCTACACCTTC. V usage is TRBV18 and J usage is TRBJ1-2, with TRBD1 matching over 7 bases. The germline CDR1 and CDR2 sequences are KGHSH and LQKENI. Losses at the gene ends were 3 bases for V and 5 bases for J; bases not matched to a gene: 6. This CDR3 has 14 residues.

This clonotype has just a few counts. This chain joins TRBV5-4 and TRBJ2-1; TRBD1 or TRBD2 may be the D gene (5 bases each). The germline CDR1 and CDR2 sequences are SGHNT and YYREEE (reference sequence). This CDR3 has 12 amino acids. The ends were cut back, 4 bases at V and 12 bases at J, with 14 bases in the middle. The CDR3 DNA sequence: TGTGCCAGCAGCACCGAGGGGAGCAGGCAGTTCTTC. This encodes CASSTEGSRQFF.

This clonotype has a count of ten or more. The chain carries TRBV4-1 and TRBJ2-1; D may be TRBD1 or TRBD2 (5 bases each). V lost 1 base and J 9 bases, leaving 16 bases between the germline ends. There are 15 residues in the CDR3. The V gene's germline CDR1 is MGHRA and CDR2 YSYEKL. This CDR3 reads CASSQATGTLGEQFF. In nucleotides, the CDR3 is TGCGCCAGCAGCCAAGCCACCGGGACCTTGGGTGAGCAGTTCTTC.

The table lists this clonotype with many counts. The rearrangement uses TRBV25-1 and TRBJ2-3; 9 bases map to TRBD2. This CDR3 region has 15 residues. The junction had 5 bases not matched to a gene; V was cut back by 3 bases and J by 4 bases. Germline lookup yields CDR1 MGHDK and CDR2 SYGVNS. The CDR3, as DNA: TGTGCCAGCAGTGACCCGCGGGGGGGCGCAGATACGCAGTATTTT. Protein product: CASSDPRGGADTQYF.

The sample holds many counts of this clonotype. The genes are TRBV5-1 and TRBJ2-2; D gene uncertain. This CDR3 comprises 12 residues. Trimming cost V 2 bases and J 2 bases, with 1 base left between them. Germline V gene data show CDR1 as SGHRS and CDR2 as YFSETQ. The CDR3 here is CASSFNTGELFF. CDR3 coding DNA: TGCGCCAGCAGCTTTAACACCGGGGAGCTGTTTTTT.

The gene calls are TRBV7-8 and TRBJ2-3; 9 bases fit TRBD1. Germline assignment: CDR1 SGHVS and CDR2 FQNEAQ. The V segment lost 5 bases and the J segment 0 bases; nucleotides outside the gene matches: 6. The CDR3 covers 16 residues. The CDR3 spells CASSPRDRVSTDTQYF. For the CDR3, the DNA is TGTGCCAGCAGCCCCCGGGACAGGGTGAGCACAGATACGCAGTATTTT.

The V call is TRBV7-2, the J call TRBJ1-4; D is perhaps TRBD1 (6 bases). CDR1 is SGHTA and CDR2 is FQGNSA in the germline V gene. The CDR3 loop spans 14 amino acids. Trimming stripped 5 bases from V and 0 bases from J, with 7 bases between. The CDR3: CASSHRATNEKLFF. In nucleotides, the CDR3 is TGTGCCAGCAGCCACAGGGCAACTAATGAAAAACTGTTTTTT.

This clonotype was detected many times. The chain combines TRBV4-1 with TRBJ2-7; D not resolved. Germline loops: CDR1 MGHRA, CDR2 YSYEKL. CDR3 length: 15 residues. V lost 0 bases and J lost 2, with 11 bases in between. The CDR3 coding sequence is TGCGCCAGCAGCCAAGAACAGAAAGGCGCCTACGAGCAGTACTTC. Translation gives CASSQEQKGAYEQYF.

This clonotype came up a few times. The rearrangement joins TRBV27 to TRBJ2-2, with 11 positions matching TRBD2. J was trimmed by 4 bases and V by 7 bases; bases with no gene match: 11. Germline CDR1 reads MNHEY; CDR2 reads SMNVEV (reference sequence). This CDR3 region has 17 residues. CDR3 amino acids: CASISEALAGGTGELFF. The CDR3 DNA sequence: TGTGCCAGCATCTCAGAGGCCCTAGCGGGGGGCACCGGGGAGCTGTTTTTT.

This clonotype occurred many times. V is TRBV10-3 and J is TRBJ1-1; D not resolved. CDR3 length: 15 amino acids. Germline V lookup: CDR1 ENHRY, CDR2 SYGVKD. V was trimmed by 7 bases and J by 3 bases, leaving 18 bases between them. The CDR3: CAIIASGGSDTEAFF. CDR3 bases: TGTGCCATCATAGCCTCTGGTGGCAGTGACACTGAAGCTTTCTTT.

The J gene is TRBJ1-6, the V gene TRBV27; D not resolved. The CDR3 length is 18 residues. Germline CDR1 reads MNHEY; CDR2 reads SMNVEV (reference sequence). V lost 3 bases and J lost 3, with 18 bases in between. This CDR3 reads CASSFGTPAGGYNSPLHF. In nucleotides, the CDR3 is TGTGCCAGCAGTTTTGGCACCCCCGCAGGAGGCTATAATTCACCCCTCCACTTT.

This clonotype was recorded a few times. The rearrangement uses TRBV20-1 and TRBJ2-5; D possibly matches TRBD1 or TRBD2 (7 bases each). Germline V gives CDR1 DFQATT, CDR2 SNEGSKA (reference sequence). The CDR3 runs to 17 residues. With 1 base removed from V and 5 bases from J, the gap between germline ends came to 23 bases. The CDR3 sequence: CSARAPGGQWGEETQYF. Written as DNA, the CDR3 is TGCAGTGCTAGAGCACCGGGGGGACAGTGGGGTGAGGAGACCCAGTACTTC.

This clonotype was counted many times. The J gene is TRBJ2-7, the V gene TRBV12-3 or TRBV12-4, with D hard to call. Trimming took 3 bases from V and 4 from J, leaving 13 bases between them. The CDR3 runs to 14 residues. The CDR3 DNA follows: TGTGCCAGCAGTTTTGGGCTTGTTCGGTACGAGCAGTACTTC. The encoded protein is CASSFGLVRYEQYF.

The genes are TRBV7-2 and TRBJ2-1; 11 nucleotides align to TRBD2. The CDR3 has 17 amino acids. The germline V gene has CDR1 SGHTA and CDR2 FQGNSA. After removal of 5 bases from V and 6 bases from J, the junction contained 12 bases not matched to a gene. The DNA of the CDR3 is TGTGCCAGCAGCCTAGTCGCCGGGACTAGCGGTCTCAATGAGCAGTTCTTC. Translation: CASSLVAGTSGLNEQFF.

Ten or more counts support this clonotype. The chain combines TRBV5-1 with TRBJ2-5, with 8 bases that match TRBD2. The length of the CDR3 is 15 residues. CDR1 SGHRS and CDR2 YFSETQ come from the germline V gene. The J segment lost 4 bases and the V segment lost 0 bases, leaving 5 bases of the junction unmatched. In DNA form, the CDR3 reads TGCGCCAGCAGCTTGGCCCCGGGAGGGGCAGAGACCCAGTACTTC. Protein: CASSLAPGGAETQYF.

This clonotype turned up a few times. The V gene is TRBV5-4, the J gene TRBJ1-1; no clear D. Trimming removed 0 bases from V and 1 base from J, with 7 bases in between. The CDR3 length is 14 residues. The germline V gene encodes CDR1 SGHNT and CDR2 YYREEE (reference sequence). The chain's CDR3 is CASSLVHSNTEAFF. The CDR3 bases are TGTGCCAGCAGCTTGGTGCATTCGAACACTGAAGCTTTCTTT.

This clonotype was found many times. The genes are TRBV7-2 and TRBJ2-7, with 9 bases aligning to TRBD2. Germline CDR1 reads SGHTA; CDR2 reads FQGNSA. V shed 1 base and J 2 bases; nucleotides not matched to a gene: 3. The CDR3 is made up of 15 amino acids. CDR3 coding DNA: TGTGCCAGCAGCTTAGGGAGCGGGGGGCCCTACGAGCAGTACGTC. It specifies CASSLGSGGPYEQYV.

This clonotype has more than one count but fewer than ten. This chain uses TRBV12-3 or TRBV12-4 with TRBJ2-2; weak D call: TRBD1 (5 bases). Between the trimmed V and J ends, which lost 8 bases and 2 bases, there was a span of 12 bases. The CDR3 extends over 14 amino acids. The CDR3 region has the DNA TGTGCCAGCGGTAGGGGTATTAACACCGGGGAGCTGTTTTTT. It encodes CASGRGINTGELFF.

This clonotype occurred many times. The V gene is TRBV20-1, the J gene TRBJ2-7, with D perhaps TRBD1 (5 bases). Germline V gene data show CDR1 as DFQATT and CDR2 as SNEGSKA (reference sequence). The CDR3 extends over 11 amino acids. V was shortened by 4 bases and J by 6 bases, with 10 bases between the two germline ends. The CDR3 spells CSATQGGEQYV. CDR3 in DNA: TGCAGTGCTACTCAGGGTGGCGAGCAGTACGTC.

The sample holds many counts of this clonotype. This rearrangement joins TRBV7-3 to TRBJ2-3; D is unclear. Germline V gene data show CDR1 as SGHTA and CDR2 as FQGTGA. V lost 5 bases, J lost 2 bases, and 8 bases lay in between. The CDR3 consists of 13 residues. CDR3 nucleotides: TGTGCCAGCAGCCCTTCATCCACAGATACGCAGTATTTT. It is translated as CASSPSSTDTQYF.